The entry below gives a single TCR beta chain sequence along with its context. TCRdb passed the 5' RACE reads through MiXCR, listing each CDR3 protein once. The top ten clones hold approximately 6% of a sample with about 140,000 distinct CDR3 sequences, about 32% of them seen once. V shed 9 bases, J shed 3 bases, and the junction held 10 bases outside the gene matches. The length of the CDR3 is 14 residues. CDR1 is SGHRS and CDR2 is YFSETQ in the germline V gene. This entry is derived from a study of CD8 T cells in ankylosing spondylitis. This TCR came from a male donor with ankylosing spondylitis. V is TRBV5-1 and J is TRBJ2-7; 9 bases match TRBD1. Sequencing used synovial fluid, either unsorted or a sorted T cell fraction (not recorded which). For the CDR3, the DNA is TGCGCCAAGGGACAGGGAGGGGCTCTCTACGAGCAGTACTTC. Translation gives CAKGQGGALYEQYF. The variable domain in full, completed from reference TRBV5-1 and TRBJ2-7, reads KAGVTQTPRYLIKTRGQQVTLSCSPISGHRSVSWYQQTPGQGLQFLFEYFSETQRNKGNFPGRFSGRQFSNSRSEMNVSTLELGDSALYLCAKGQGGALYEQYFGPGTRLTVT.